These 14 T cell receptor beta chains were sequenced from one sample in a study of early T cells in non-severe SARS-CoV-2 infection. TCRdb used MiXCR to reprocess the 5' RACE reads, holding one entry per CDR3 protein. The sample contains over 85,000 distinct CDR3 sequences, roughly 12% of which appear only once. The starting material was whole blood, obtained at baseline. All receptors derive from an adult who was a healthcare worker with PCR-confirmed SARS-CoV-2 infection or an uninfected control (not recorded which).

This clonotype has a handful of counts. The chain combines TRBV29-1 with TRBJ2-5; D gene uncertain. The CDR3 loop spans 13 amino acids. Germline CDR1 and CDR2: SQVTM and ANQGSEA. With 4 bases removed from V and 1 base from J, the gap between germline ends came to 10 bases. CDR3 bases: TGCAGCGTTGCGAAACGGCTCCAAGAGACCCAGTACTTC. Translating it yields CSVAKRLQETQYF.

There are a few counts of this clonotype. The V and J genes are TRBV19 and TRBJ2-1, with 11 bases identical to TRBD2. There are 17 residues in the CDR3. Trimming cost V 5 bases and J 4 bases; bases outside gene matches: 10. CDR1 LNHDA and CDR2 SQIVND come from the germline V gene (reference sequence). The CDR3 region has the DNA TGTGCCAGTAGTGTTAATAGCGGGAGGGCGGCGTACAATGAGCAGTTCTTC. Amino acid sequence: CASSVNSGRAAYNEQFF. The full variable domain, completed using reference TRBV19 and TRBJ2-1, is DGGITQSPKYLFRKEGQNVTLSCEQNLNHDAMYWYRQDPGQGLRLIYYSQIVNDFQKGDIAEGYSVSREKKESFPLTVTSAQKNPTAFYLCASSVNSGRAAYNEQFFGPGTRLTVL.

The chain recombines TRBV18 with TRBJ1-6; no clear D. Trimming took 3 bases from V and 4 from J, leaving 16 bases between them. The CDR3 has 17 residues. Germline V gives CDR1 KGHSH, CDR2 LQKENI. CDR3 DNA: TGTGCCAGCTCACCGCTGGATTATCAGGTTTATAATTCACCCCTCCACTTT. Translating gives CASSPLDYQVYNSPLHF.

This clonotype was counted between two and nine times. The chain uses TRBV18 and TRBJ2-1; D is unclear. From germline, CDR1 is KGHSH and CDR2 LQKENI. Trimming pared 6 bases from V and 4 bases from J, leaving 10 bases between. The CDR3 runs 13 residues. This CDR3 reads CASSEDLYNEQFF. CDR3 nucleotides: TGTGCCAGCTCCGAGGACCTTTACAATGAGCAGTTCTTC.

The V and J genes are TRBV2 and TRBJ1-1, with D maybe TRBD1 (5 bases). The CDR3 consists of 13 residues. V was clipped by 8 bases and J by 1 base, with 11 bases between them. CDR1 is SNHLY and CDR2 is FYNNEI in the germline V gene. The CDR3 nucleotides read TGTGCCAGCGAAGCAGGGACGAACACTGAAGCTTTCTTT. Translating it yields CASEAGTNTEAFF.

This clonotype was observed a few times. The chain uses TRBV27 and TRBJ1-5; maybe TRBD1 (6 bases). CDR1 and CDR2 (germline): MNHEY, SMNVEV (reference sequence). Trimming shortened V by 2 bases and J by 4 bases, and 15 bases separated the two germline ends. This CDR3 is built from 16 residues. This chain's CDR3 is CASSLGGGIGNQPQHF. In DNA, the CDR3 is TGTGCCAGCAGTTTAGGAGGGGGGATTGGAAATCAGCCCCAGCATTTT.

This clonotype was seen a few times. The chain links TRBV5-1 to TRBJ2-5; D remains ambiguous. V shed 0 bases and J shed 3 bases, with 9 bases lying between them. Germline V gives CDR1 SGHRS, CDR2 YFSETQ. The CDR3 length is 14 residues. The CDR3, as DNA: TGCGCCAGCAGCTTGGGACATGGCAAAGAGACCCAGTACTTC. It yields the protein CASSLGHGKETQYF.

The chain joins TRBV28 to TRBJ1-5; TRBD1 matches 9 bases. CDR1 and CDR2 (germline): MDHEN, SYDVKM. The CDR3 loop spans 15 amino acids. Trimming removed 5 bases from V and 8 bases from J; junction bases left unmatched: 10. The CDR3 loop reads CASSPTRTGVKPQHF. CDR3 in DNA: TGTGCCAGCAGTCCAACACGGACAGGGGTTAAGCCCCAGCATTTT.

The chain carries TRBV5-6 and TRBJ1-6; 7 nucleotides match TRBD1. V dropped 4 bases and J dropped 17; count of bases not matched to a gene: 15. Germline V gene lookup returns CDR1 SGHDT and CDR2 YYEEEE. CDR3 length: 14 amino acids. The CDR3 region is CASSLLGTADDFHF. CDR3 nucleotides: TGTGCCAGCAGCCTCCTTGGGACAGCGGACGACTTCCACTTT.

This clonotype has only a few counts. The genes are TRBV4-1 and TRBJ2-3, with 8 bases lining up with TRBD1. Germline lookup yields CDR1 MGHRA and CDR2 YSYEKL. The CDR3 runs 16 residues. The junction had 8 bases not matched to a gene; V was cut back by 0 bases and J by 6 bases. The CDR3 sequence is CASSQDLTTGVDTQYF. The CDR3 DNA reads as TGCGCCAGCAGCCAAGATTTGACGACAGGGGTCGATACGCAGTATTTT.

This clonotype showed up many times. The chain links TRBV20-1 to TRBJ2-7, with 13 bases that match TRBD2. This CDR3 is 14 amino acids long. Trimming took 5 bases from V and 3 from J; bases not matched to a gene: 4. Germline V gene lookup returns CDR1 DFQATT and CDR2 SNEGSKA (reference sequence). In DNA, the CDR3 is TGCAGTGCTTCGGGACTAGCGGGGTTCTACGAGCAGTACTTC. This translates into CSASGLAGFYEQYF.

V is TRBV7-6 and J is TRBJ2-7, with a tentative D call TRBD1 (5 bases). Germline lookup yields CDR1 SGHVS and CDR2 FNYEAQ. CDR3 length equals 14 residues. Trimming pared 5 bases from V and 9 bases from J, leaving 20 bases between. The CDR3 nucleotides are TGTGCCAGCAGCCTGCCCTCCCCAGGGTCGGGGCAGTACTTC. It specifies CASSLPSPGSGQYF.

This chain joins TRBV20-1 and TRBJ2-7; D remains ambiguous. Trimming left V 1 base short and J 5 bases short, with 18 bases between. CDR3 length equals 15 residues. Germline CDR1 reads DFQATT; CDR2 reads SNEGSKA (reference sequence). DNA for the CDR3: TGCAGTGCTAGAGCCCTCGCCGCAGAGATTGACGAGCAGTACTTC. This gives the protein CSARALAAEIDEQYF.

The chain is built from TRBV24-1 and TRBJ2-7; D possibly uses TRBD1 or TRBD2 (5 bases each). Trimming pared 9 bases from V and 6 bases from J, leaving 17 bases between. The length of the CDR3 is 13 residues. From germline, CDR1 is KGHDR and CDR2 SFDVKD. The CDR3 DNA follows: TGTGCCACCTCTGACTACGGGCAGGGCGAGCAGTACTTC. It specifies CATSDYGQGEQYF.